This T cell receptor (beta chain) is drawn from a study of T-cell memory formation after mild COVID-19. Overall study: TCR clusters were mostly confined to one donor each. General study results and limits: The authors left the SARS-CoV-2 specificity of second-wave clones peaking on day 37 unconfirmed. Contracting CD4+ clones were located mainly in CM and EM, and CD8+ clones in EMRA.

The sample holds a few counts of this clonotype. Its antigen is currently unknown. 5'RACE primed at constant segments yielded TCR alpha and TCR beta cDNA libraries bearing sample barcodes and UMIs. TCRdb independently ran MiXCR on the 5' RACE reads; one entry per CDR3 protein. There are roughly 100,000 distinct CDR3 sequences in the sample; over 15% occur only once, and around 28% lies in the top ten. Germline V gene data show CDR1 as SGHVS and CDR2 as FNYEAQ. The V segment lost 5 bases and the J segment 7 bases; nucleotides outside the gene matches: 6. The CDR3 extends over 14 amino acids. The sample taken for sequencing was PBMCs or a T cell subset sorted from them (not recorded which). This sequence originates from an adult woman who had mild COVID-19 (a few samples of this study predate the infection). Cell type and time point are not known. This rearrangement joins TRBV7-6 to TRBJ1-4; 8 nucleotides agree with TRBD1. As DNA, the CDR3 is TGTGCCAGCAGCCCTGACAGGGGCGGTGAAAAACTGTTTTTT. The encoded protein is CASSPDRGGEKLFF.